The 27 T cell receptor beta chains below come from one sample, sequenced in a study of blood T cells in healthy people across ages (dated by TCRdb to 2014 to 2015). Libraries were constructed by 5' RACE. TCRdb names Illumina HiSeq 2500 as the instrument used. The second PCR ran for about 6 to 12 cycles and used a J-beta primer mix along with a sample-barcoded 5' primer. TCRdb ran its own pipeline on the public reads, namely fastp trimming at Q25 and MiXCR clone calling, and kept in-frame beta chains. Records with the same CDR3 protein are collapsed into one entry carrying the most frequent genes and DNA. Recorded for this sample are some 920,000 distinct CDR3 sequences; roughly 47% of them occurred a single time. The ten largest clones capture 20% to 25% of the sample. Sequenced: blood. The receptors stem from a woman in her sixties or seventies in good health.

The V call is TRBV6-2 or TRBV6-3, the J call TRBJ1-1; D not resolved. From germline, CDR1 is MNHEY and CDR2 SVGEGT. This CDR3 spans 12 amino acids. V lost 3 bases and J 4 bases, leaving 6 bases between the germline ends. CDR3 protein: CASSYYATEAFF. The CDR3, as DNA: TGTGCCAGCAGTTATTATGCCACTGAAGCTTTCTTT.

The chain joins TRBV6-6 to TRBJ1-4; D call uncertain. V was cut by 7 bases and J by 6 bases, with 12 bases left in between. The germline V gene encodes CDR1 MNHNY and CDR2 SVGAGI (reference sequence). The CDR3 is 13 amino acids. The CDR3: CASKFGRDEKLFF. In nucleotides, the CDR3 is TGTGCCAGCAAGTTTGGGCGGGATGAAAAACTGTTTTTT.

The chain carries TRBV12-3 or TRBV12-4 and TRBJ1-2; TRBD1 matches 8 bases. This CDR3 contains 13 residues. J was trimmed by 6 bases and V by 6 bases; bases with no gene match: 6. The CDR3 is CASRSQGANGYTF. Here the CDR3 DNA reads TGTGCCAGCAGAAGCCAGGGGGCGAATGGCTACACCTTC.

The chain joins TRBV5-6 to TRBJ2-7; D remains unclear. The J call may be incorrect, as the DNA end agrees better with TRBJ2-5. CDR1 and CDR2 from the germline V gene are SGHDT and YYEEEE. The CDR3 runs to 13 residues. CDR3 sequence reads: CASSLGERQTQYF. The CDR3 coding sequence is TGTGCCAGCAGCTTGGGTGAGCGACAGACCCAGTACTTC.

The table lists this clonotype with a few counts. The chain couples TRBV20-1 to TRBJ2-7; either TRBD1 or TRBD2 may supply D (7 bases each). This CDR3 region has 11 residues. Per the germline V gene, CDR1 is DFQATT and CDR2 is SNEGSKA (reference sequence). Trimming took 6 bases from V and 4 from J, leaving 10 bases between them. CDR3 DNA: TGCAGTGCCCAGGGGGGGTACGAGCAGTACTTC. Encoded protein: CSAQGGYEQYF.

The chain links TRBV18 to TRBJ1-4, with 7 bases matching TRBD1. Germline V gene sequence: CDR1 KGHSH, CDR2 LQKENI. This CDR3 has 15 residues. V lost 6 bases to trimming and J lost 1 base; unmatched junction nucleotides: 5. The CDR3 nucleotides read TGTGCCAGCTCCCCTTCAGGGGGAACTAATGAAAAACTGTTTTTT. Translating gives CASSPSGGTNEKLFF.

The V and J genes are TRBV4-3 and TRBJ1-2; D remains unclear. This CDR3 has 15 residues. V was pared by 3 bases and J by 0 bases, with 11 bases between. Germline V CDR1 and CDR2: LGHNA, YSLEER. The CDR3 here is CASSHRHNSNYGYTF. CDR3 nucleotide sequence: TGCGCCAGCAGCCATCGACACAACTCTAACTATGGCTACACCTTC.

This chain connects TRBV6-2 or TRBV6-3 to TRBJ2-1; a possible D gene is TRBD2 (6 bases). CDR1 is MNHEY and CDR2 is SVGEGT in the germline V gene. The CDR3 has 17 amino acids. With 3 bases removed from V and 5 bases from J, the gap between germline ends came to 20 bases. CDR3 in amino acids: CASSYTLGREQNNEQFF. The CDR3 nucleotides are TGTGCCAGCAGTTATACGCTTGGCCGGGAGCAAAACAATGAGCAGTTCTTC.

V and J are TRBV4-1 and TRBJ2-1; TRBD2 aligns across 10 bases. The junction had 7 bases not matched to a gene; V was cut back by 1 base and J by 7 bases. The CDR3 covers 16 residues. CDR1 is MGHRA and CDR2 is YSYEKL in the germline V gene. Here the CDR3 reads CASSQVVLAGVNEQFF. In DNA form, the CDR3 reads TGCGCCAGCAGCCAAGTAGTGCTAGCGGGAGTAAATGAGCAGTTCTTC.

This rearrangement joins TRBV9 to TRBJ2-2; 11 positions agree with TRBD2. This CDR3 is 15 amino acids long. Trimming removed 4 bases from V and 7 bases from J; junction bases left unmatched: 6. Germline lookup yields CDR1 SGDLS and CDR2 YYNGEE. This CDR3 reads CASSPLAGAHGELFF. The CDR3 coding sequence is TGTGCCAGCAGCCCACTAGCGGGAGCACACGGGGAGCTGTTTTTT. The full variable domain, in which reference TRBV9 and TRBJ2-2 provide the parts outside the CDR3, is DSGVTQTPKHLITATGQRVTLRCSPRSGDLSVYWYQQSLDQGLQFLIQYYNGEERAKGNILERFSAQQFPDLHSELNLSSLELGDSALYFCASSPLAGAHGELFFGEGSRLTVL.

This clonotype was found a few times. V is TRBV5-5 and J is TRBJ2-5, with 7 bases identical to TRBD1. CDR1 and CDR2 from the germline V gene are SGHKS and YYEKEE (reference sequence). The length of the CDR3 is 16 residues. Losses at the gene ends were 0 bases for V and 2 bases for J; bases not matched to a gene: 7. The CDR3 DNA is TGTGCCAGCAGCTTGGCCGGGACAGAACTACAAGAGACCCAGTACTTC. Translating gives CASSLAGTELQETQYF.

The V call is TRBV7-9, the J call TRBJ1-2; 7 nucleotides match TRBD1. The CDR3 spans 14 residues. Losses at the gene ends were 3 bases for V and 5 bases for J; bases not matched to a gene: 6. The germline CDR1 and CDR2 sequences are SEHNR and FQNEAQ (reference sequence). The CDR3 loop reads CASSLGTVAYGYTF. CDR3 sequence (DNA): TGTGCCAGCAGCTTGGGGACAGTGGCTTATGGCTACACCTTC.

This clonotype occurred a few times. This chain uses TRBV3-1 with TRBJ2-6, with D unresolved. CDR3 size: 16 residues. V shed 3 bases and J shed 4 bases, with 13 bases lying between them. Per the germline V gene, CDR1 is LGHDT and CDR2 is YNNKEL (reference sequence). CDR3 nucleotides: TGTGCCAGCAGCCACTCAAGAGTTTCAGGGGCCAACGTCCTGACTTTC. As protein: CASSHSRVSGANVLTF. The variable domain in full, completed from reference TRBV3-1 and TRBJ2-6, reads DTAVSQTPKYLVTQMGNDKSIKCEQNLGHDTMYWYKQDSKKFLKIMFSYNNKELIINETVPNRFSPKSPDKAHLNLHINSLELGDSAVYFCASSHSRVSGANVLTFGAGSRLTVL.

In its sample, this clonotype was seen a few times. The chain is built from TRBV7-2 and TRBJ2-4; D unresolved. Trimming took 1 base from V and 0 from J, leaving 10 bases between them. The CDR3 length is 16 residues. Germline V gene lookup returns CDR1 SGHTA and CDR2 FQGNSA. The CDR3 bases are TGTGCCAGCAGCTTAGATTCAGTGCTAGCCAAAAACATTCAGTACTTC. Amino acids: CASSLDSVLAKNIQYF.

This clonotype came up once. CDR3: CASSQVHGGFTEAFF. The CDR3 DNA sequence: TGTGCCAGCAGCCAAGTTCACGGGGGTTTCACTGAAGCTTTCTTT. This chain links TRBV14 with TRBJ1-1; perhaps TRBD1 as D (5 bases). CDR1 is SGHDN, CDR2 FVKESK, per germline. The CDR3 has 15 residues. Trimming cost V 1 base and J 4 bases, with 13 bases left between them.

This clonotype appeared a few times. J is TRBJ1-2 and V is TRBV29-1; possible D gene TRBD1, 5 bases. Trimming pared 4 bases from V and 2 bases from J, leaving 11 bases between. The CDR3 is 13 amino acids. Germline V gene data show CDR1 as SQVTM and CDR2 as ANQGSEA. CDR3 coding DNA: TGCAGCGTTGTGGGGCCAGAGAACTATGGCTACACCTTC. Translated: CSVVGPENYGYTF.

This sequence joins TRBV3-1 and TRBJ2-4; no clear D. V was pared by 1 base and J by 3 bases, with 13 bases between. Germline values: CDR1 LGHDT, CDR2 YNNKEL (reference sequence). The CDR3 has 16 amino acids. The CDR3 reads CASSQGTELVKNIQYF. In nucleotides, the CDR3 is TGTGCCAGCAGCCAAGGAACGGAGCTAGTCAAAAACATTCAGTACTTC.

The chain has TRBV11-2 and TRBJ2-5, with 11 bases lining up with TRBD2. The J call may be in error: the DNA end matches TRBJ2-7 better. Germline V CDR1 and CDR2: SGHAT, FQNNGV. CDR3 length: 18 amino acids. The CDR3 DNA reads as TGTGCCAGCAGCTCTCTCTCTCGACTAGCGGGGACCTCCTACGAGCAGTACTTC. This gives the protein CASSSLSRLAGTSYEQYF.

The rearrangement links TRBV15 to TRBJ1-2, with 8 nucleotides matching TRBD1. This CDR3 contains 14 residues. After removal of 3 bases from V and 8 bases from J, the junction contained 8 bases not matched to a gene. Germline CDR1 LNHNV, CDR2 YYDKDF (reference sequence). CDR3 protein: CATSRDGQGGGYTF. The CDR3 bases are TGTGCCACCAGCAGGGATGGACAGGGAGGCGGCTACACCTTC. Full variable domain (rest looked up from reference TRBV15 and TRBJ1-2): DAMVIQNPRYQVTQFGKPVTLSCSQTLNHNVMYWYQQKSSQAPKLLFHYYDKDFNNEADTPDNFQSRRPNTSFCFLDIRSPGLGDTAMYLCATSRDGQGGGYTFGSGTRLTVV.

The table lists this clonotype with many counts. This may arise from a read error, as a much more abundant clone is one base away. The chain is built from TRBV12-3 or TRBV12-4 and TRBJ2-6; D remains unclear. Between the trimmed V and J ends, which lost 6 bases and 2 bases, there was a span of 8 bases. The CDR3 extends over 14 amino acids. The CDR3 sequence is CASSRGAGANVLTF. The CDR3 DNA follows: TGTGCCAGCAGCCGAGGTGCTGGGGCCAACGTCCTGACTTTC.

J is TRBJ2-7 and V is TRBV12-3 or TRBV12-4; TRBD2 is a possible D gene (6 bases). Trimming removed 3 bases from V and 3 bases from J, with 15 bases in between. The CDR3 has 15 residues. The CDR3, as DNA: TGTGCCAGCAGTTTTGCCCCAGGAGGGGACTACGAGCAGTACTTC. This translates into CASSFAPGGDYEQYF.

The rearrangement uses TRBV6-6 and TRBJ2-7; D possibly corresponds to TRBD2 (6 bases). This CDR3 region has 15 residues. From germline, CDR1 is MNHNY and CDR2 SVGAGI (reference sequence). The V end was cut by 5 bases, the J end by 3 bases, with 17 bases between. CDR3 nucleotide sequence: TGTGCCAGCAGTCCGGATGGGGGGTTCTTCTACGAGCAGTACTTC. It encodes CASSPDGGFFYEQYF.

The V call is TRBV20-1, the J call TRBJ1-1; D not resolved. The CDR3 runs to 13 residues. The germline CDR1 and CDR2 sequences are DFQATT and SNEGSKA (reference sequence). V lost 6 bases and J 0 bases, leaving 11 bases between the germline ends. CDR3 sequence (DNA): TGCAGTGCGAATAGTCCCATGAACACTGAAGCTTTCTTT. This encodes CSANSPMNTEAFF.

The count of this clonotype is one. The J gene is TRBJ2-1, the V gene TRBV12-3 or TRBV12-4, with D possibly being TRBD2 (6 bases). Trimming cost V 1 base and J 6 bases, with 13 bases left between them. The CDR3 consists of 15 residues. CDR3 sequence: CASSLGTNRVNEQFF. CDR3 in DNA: TGTGCCAGCAGTTTAGGGACTAACCGGGTCAATGAGCAGTTCTTC.

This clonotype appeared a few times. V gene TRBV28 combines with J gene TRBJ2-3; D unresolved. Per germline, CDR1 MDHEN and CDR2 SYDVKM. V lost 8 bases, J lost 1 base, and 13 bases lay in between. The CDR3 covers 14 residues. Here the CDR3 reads CASEWQRRTDTQYF. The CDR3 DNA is TGTGCCAGCGAGTGGCAGCGCCGCACAGATACGCAGTATTTT.

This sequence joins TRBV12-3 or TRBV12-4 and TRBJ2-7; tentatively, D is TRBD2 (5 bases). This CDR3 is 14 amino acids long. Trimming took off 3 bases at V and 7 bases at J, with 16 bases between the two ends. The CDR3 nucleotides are TGTGCCAGCAGTTTTCACCGGGGATTGTGGGAGCAGTACTTC. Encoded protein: CASSFHRGLWEQYF.

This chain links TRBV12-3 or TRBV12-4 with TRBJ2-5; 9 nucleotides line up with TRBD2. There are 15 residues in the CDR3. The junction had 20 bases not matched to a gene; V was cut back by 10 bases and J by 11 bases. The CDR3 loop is CATDDGAGGPSEQYF. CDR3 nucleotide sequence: TGTGCCACCGACGATGGGGCGGGAGGGCCAAGTGAGCAGTACTTC.